One and the same sample provided the 7 T cell receptor beta chains below, sequenced in a study of beta chain features in type 1 diabetes. No antigen has been assigned to these receptors. General study results and limits: Moderate but significant shortening of TCRB CDR3s was recorded in all four CD4+ subsets from Type 1 diabetes patients.

The sequenced template was cDNA made from the entire isolated RNA. The protocol was immunoSEQ multiplex PCR, while the TCRdb copy is restricted to in-frame clones and leaves out a portion. This sample has some 240,000 clones; 16% occur once, and the top ten carry about 0.08%. The material sequenced was naive CD4+ T cells from blood. These receptor sequences come from a man between 25 and 39 years old with type 1 diabetes.

The chain uses TRBV29-1 and TRBJ2-7; D unresolved. The CDR3 runs 12 residues. Trimming took 7 bases from V and 7 from J, leaving 17 bases between them. Germline V gene data show CDR1 as SQVTM and CDR2 as ANQGSEA. CDR3 nucleotide sequence: TGCAGCGCCATGGACGGCCGGACGGAGCAGTACTTC. Its protein product is CSAMDGRTEQYF.

CDR3 amino acids: CASSKEGSAGTYNEQFF. The CDR3 DNA sequence: TGTGCCAGCAGCAAAGAGGGGAGTGCGGGGACCTACAATGAGCAGTTCTTC. The chain joins TRBV21-1 to TRBJ2-1; the table names TRBD2, a call not compared with the DNA. TRBV21-1 is given as a pseudogene. The CDR3 covers 17 residues.

The chain links TRBV7-2 to TRBJ1-1, with a tentative D call TRBD1 (5 bases). V lost 6 bases to trimming and J lost 0 bases, with 23 bases between them. The CDR3 has 18 residues. Looked up from germline, CDR1 is SGHTA and CDR2 is FQGNSA. CDR3 residues: CASSLGPLRAGMNTEAFF. The CDR3 DNA reads TGTGCCAGCAGTTTGGGGCCCTTAAGGGCGGGGATGAACACTGAAGCTTTCTTT.

In its sample, this clone was seen a few times. This sequence joins TRBV9 and TRBJ2-3; D is unresolved. CDR3 length: 13 amino acids. Trimming removed 2 bases from V and 6 bases from J, with 10 bases in between. Germline-derived CDR1 and CDR2 are SGDLS and YYNGEE. CDR3 sequence: CASSVRLVDTQYF. The CDR3 DNA is TGTGCCAGCAGCGTGAGGCTGGTGGATACGCAGTATTTT.

The chain recombines TRBV29-1 with TRBJ1-5, with 7 bases fitting TRBD1. The CDR3 is made up of 12 amino acids. V lost 7 bases to trimming and J lost 4 bases; unmatched junction nucleotides: 4. Germline V gene data show CDR1 as SQVTM and CDR2 as ANQGSEA. CDR3 sequence (DNA): TGCAGCGCCTCGACAGGGAATCAGCCCCAGCATTTT. As protein: CSASTGNQPQHF.

This clone was seen only a few times. The chain employs TRBV25-1 and TRBJ1-1, with D unclear. Trimming stripped 8 bases from V and 0 bases from J, with 10 bases between. The CDR3 is made up of 13 amino acids. Per germline, CDR1 MGHDK and CDR2 SYGVNS. CDR3 sequence (DNA): TGTGCCAGCTCCTCCGGGTTGAACACTGAAGCTTTCTTT. Its translation is CASSSGLNTEAFF.

The rearrangement joins TRBV4-3 to TRBJ2-3; the D gene is possibly TRBD1 (6 bases). Looked up from germline, CDR1 is LGHNA and CDR2 is YSLEER. Trimming removed 2 bases from V and 4 bases from J, with 16 bases in between. The CDR3 is made up of 16 amino acids. In DNA form, the CDR3 reads TGCGCCAGCAGCCAACCTCGGGGCAGGGGCCCAGATACGCAGTATTTT. Translating gives CASSQPRGRGPDTQYF.